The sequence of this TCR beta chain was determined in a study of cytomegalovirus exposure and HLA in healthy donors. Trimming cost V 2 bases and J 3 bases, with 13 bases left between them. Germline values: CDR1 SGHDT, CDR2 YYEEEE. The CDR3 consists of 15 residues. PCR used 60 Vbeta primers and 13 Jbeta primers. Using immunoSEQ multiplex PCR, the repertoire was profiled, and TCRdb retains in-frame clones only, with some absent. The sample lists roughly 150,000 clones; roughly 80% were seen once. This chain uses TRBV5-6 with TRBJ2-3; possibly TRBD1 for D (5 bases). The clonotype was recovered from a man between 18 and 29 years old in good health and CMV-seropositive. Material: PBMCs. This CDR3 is CASSFEGVRTDTQYF. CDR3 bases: TGTGCCAGCAGCTTTGAAGGGGTAAGAACAGATACGCAGTATTTT.